A single sample gave rise to the 32 T cell receptor beta chains below, sequenced in a study of beta chain features in type 1 diabetes. Expressed TCRB transcripts were sequenced after all isolated RNA was converted to cDNA. Sequenced by immunoSEQ multiplex PCR; TCRdb stores in-frame clones only, minus some. The data contain fewer than 350,000 clones, 7% to 9% of them singletons. The sequenced material came from central memory CD4+ T cells from blood. These receptors all stem from a young woman in good health.

The chain's CDR3 is CASSQDVVRRGTEAFF. The CDR3 nucleotides are TGCGCCAGCAGCCAAGATGTTGTCAGGCGGGGCACTGAAGCTTTCTTT. The V call is TRBV4-3, the J call TRBJ1-1; no clear D gene. In germline, CDR1 is LGHNA, CDR2 YSLEER. Trimming shortened V by 0 bases and J by 4 bases, and 15 bases separated the two germline ends. This CDR3 spans 16 amino acids.

This clone came up a few times. This sequence joins TRBV30 and TRBJ1-5; D remains unclear. The CDR3 runs to 14 residues. CDR1 and CDR2 (germline): GTSNPN, SVGIG (reference sequence). Trimming took off 1 base at V and 6 bases at J, with 13 bases between the two ends. CDR3 in amino acids: CAWSDKQFLQPQHF. CDR3 sequence (DNA): TGTGCCTGGAGTGACAAACAGTTTCTTCAGCCCCAGCATTTT.

The sample holds many counts of this clone. Within the sample, other DNA sequences also encode this same CDR3. The genes are TRBV5-1 and TRBJ2-3; 7 bases fit TRBD2. The CDR3 is made up of 15 amino acids. V was pared by 2 bases and J by 0 bases, with 3 bases of the junction left unmatched. CDR1 SGHRS and CDR2 YFSETQ come from the germline V gene. The CDR3 is CASSFGAGSTDTQYF. As DNA, the CDR3 is TGCGCCAGCAGCTTTGGAGCGGGAAGCACAGATACGCAGTATTTT.

The chain recombines TRBV10-3 with TRBJ2-6; maybe TRBD1 (8 bases). V was cut by 7 bases and J by 0 bases, with 19 bases left in between. CDR3 length: 18 amino acids. The germline V gene encodes CDR1 ENHRY and CDR2 SYGVKD. CDR3 coding DNA: TGTGCCATCATGGGGAGCGGGACAGGAGACTCTGGGGCCAACGTCCTGACTTTC. It yields the protein CAIMGSGTGDSGANVLTF.

The chain joins TRBV7-9 to TRBJ1-1; D call uncertain. The V gene lost 8 bases and the J gene lost 0 bases, with 10 bases spanning the gap. Germline CDR1 and CDR2: SEHNR and FQNEAQ (reference sequence). The CDR3 is 13 amino acids. The CDR3 sequence is CASSLIMNTEAFF. CDR3 DNA: TGTGCCAGCTCCCTCATTATGAACACTGAAGCTTTCTTT.

The V call is TRBV14, the J call TRBJ2-5; D perhaps matches TRBD2 (6 bases). CDR1 and CDR2 (germline): SGHDN, FVKESK. The V and J ends lost 5 bases and 2 bases respectively, with 18 bases between them. CDR3 length equals 16 residues. The CDR3 DNA sequence: TGTGCCAGCAGCTTGACTCCCGGAGGGAGACAAGAGACCCAGTACTTC. Amino acids: CASSLTPGGRQETQYF.

This clone has only a few counts. The chain links TRBV7-9 to TRBJ1-4; 8 bases fit TRBD1. J lost 2 bases, V lost 1 base, and 3 bases had no gene match. CDR3 length equals 16 residues. Germline V gives CDR1 SEHNR, CDR2 FQNEAQ (reference sequence). The CDR3 loop reads CASSLGQGTTNEKLFF. The CDR3, as DNA: TGTGCCAGCAGCTTAGGACAGGGGACGACTAATGAAAAACTGTTTTTT.

This clone has more than one count but fewer than ten. This chain links TRBV7-9 with TRBJ2-5; D unclear. The V gene lost 3 bases and the J gene lost 3 bases, with 8 bases spanning the gap. The CDR3 spans 13 residues. Germline V CDR1 and CDR2: SEHNR, FQNEAQ (reference sequence). CDR3 coding DNA: TGTGCCAGCAGCTTGAGGTGGGAAGAGACCCAGTACTTC. This sequence encodes CASSLRWEETQYF.

Many counts were recorded for this clone. The chain couples TRBV4-1 to TRBJ1-5; the match to TRBD1 covers 10 bases. Germline assignment: CDR1 MGHRA and CDR2 YSYEKL. The V gene end was trimmed by 5 bases and the J gene end by 2 bases; junction bases not matched to a gene: 6. The CDR3 sequence is 16 residues long. CDR3 sequence reads: CASSGRTGGGNQPQHF. The CDR3, as DNA: TGCGCCAGCAGCGGCCGGACAGGGGGAGGCAATCAGCCCCAGCATTTT.

The genes are TRBV7-6 and TRBJ2-1, with 15 bases matching TRBD2. The CDR3 is 18 amino acids. The junction had 7 bases not matched to a gene; V was cut back by 3 bases and J by 4 bases. In germline, CDR1 is SGHVS, CDR2 FNYEAQ. The CDR3: CASSLRTSGRGGYNEQFF. DNA for the CDR3: TGTGCCAGCAGCTTGCGGACTAGCGGGAGGGGGGGTTACAATGAGCAGTTCTTC.

The chain has TRBV28 and TRBJ2-7; D possibly matches TRBD1 or TRBD2 (6 bases each). This CDR3 region has 14 residues. The V gene lost 6 bases and the J gene lost 3 bases, with 15 bases spanning the gap. Germline loops: CDR1 MDHEN, CDR2 SYDVKM. The CDR3 loop is CASSPGGPIYEQYV. CDR3 coding DNA: TGTGCCAGCAGCCCTGGGGGGCCGATCTACGAGCAGTACGTC.

This clone was seen ten or more times. The gene calls are TRBV7-9 and TRBJ1-1; 8 positions agree with TRBD1. The CDR3 consists of 11 residues. The germline gives CDR1 SEHNR, CDR2 FQNEAQ (reference sequence). The junction had 7 bases not matched to a gene; V was cut back by 8 bases and J by 11 bases. CDR3 nucleotide sequence: TGTGCCAGCGGGACAGGACTTAGGGCTTTCTTT. Its protein is CASGTGLRAFF.

This clone came up a few times. This chain links TRBV5-1 with TRBJ2-5, with 7 bases identical to TRBD1. Germline CDR1 SGHRS, CDR2 YFSETQ. The CDR3 is made up of 16 amino acids. V lost 0 bases to trimming and J lost 5 bases; unmatched junction nucleotides: 10. CDR3 protein: CASSLGLRDSGETQYF. The CDR3 coding sequence is TGCGCCAGCAGCTTGGGGCTCCGGGACAGTGGGGAGACCCAGTACTTC.

This clone has just a few counts. The V gene is TRBV18, the J gene TRBJ2-1; no reliable D call. This CDR3 comprises 15 residues. Trimming pared 2 bases from V and 5 bases from J, leaving 13 bases between. Germline V gives CDR1 KGHSH, CDR2 LQKENI. In DNA form, the CDR3 reads TGTGCCAGCTCACCAATAGGAACAGCCAACAATGAGCAGTTCTTC. This translates into CASSPIGTANNEQFF.

This clone was counted only a few times. The chain links TRBV11-3 to TRBJ2-1; D is possibly TRBD1 (5 bases). Germline CDR1 and CDR2: SGHNT and YENEEA. V lost 4 bases to trimming and J lost 0 bases, with 10 bases between them. This CDR3 has 15 residues. CDR3 coding DNA: TGTGCCAGCAGCTCAGGGTTGGGCTCCTACAATGAGCAGTTCTTC. Its translation is CASSSGLGSYNEQFF.

V and J are TRBV2 and TRBJ2-5; a weak D match, TRBD1 (6 bases). Per germline, CDR1 SNHLY and CDR2 FYNNEI. CDR3 length: 13 residues. V was shortened by 5 bases and J by 7 bases, with 14 bases between the two germline ends. This CDR3 is CASSPQGWGTQYF. The CDR3 DNA follows: TGTGCCAGCAGTCCACAGGGTTGGGGGACCCAGTACTTC.

This clone was seen ten or more times. The V gene is TRBV7-9, the J gene TRBJ2-1; D possibly uses TRBD1 or TRBD2 (5 bases each). This CDR3 spans 15 amino acids. Germline CDR1 SEHNR, CDR2 FQNEAQ (reference sequence). V lost 6 bases and J 5 bases, leaving 17 bases between the germline ends. CDR3 bases: TGTGCCAGCAGTCTACACATGGGGGTAAACAATGAGCAGTTCTTC. Translating it yields CASSLHMGVNNEQFF. The full variable domain, rest sourced from reference TRBV7-9 and TRBJ2-1, is DTGVSQNPRHKITKRGQNVTFRCDPISEHNRLYWYRQTLGQGPEFLTYFQNEAQLEKSRLLSDRFSAERPKGSFSTLEIQRTEQGDSAMYLCASSLHMGVNNEQFFGPGTRLTVL.

This clone has only a few counts. The V call is TRBV18, the J call TRBJ1-5; TRBD1 matches at 7 bases. V lost 3 bases, J lost 5 bases, and 4 bases stayed unmatched. This CDR3 has 14 residues. The germline gives CDR1 KGHSH, CDR2 LQKENI. This CDR3 reads CASSPPGQYQPQHF. Written as DNA, the CDR3 is TGTGCCAGCTCACCCCCGGGACAGTATCAGCCCCAGCATTTT.

CDR3 sequence reads: CASSEGKGSGTYYGYTF. The CDR3 DNA is TGTGCCAGCAGTGAGGGGAAAGGGTCGGGTACCTACTATGGCTACACCTTC. The chain recombines TRBV25-1 with TRBJ1-2; unclear D gene. V gave up 3 bases and J gave up 3 bases, with 20 bases separating them. Germline lookup yields CDR1 MGHDK and CDR2 SYGVNS. The CDR3 totals 17 residues.

V gene TRBV7-8 combines with J gene TRBJ1-1; D possibly corresponds to TRBD1 (6 bases). This CDR3 spans 14 amino acids. V gave up 1 base and J gave up 1 base, with 7 bases separating them. Per germline, CDR1 SGHVS and CDR2 FQNEAQ. CDR3 amino acids: CASSLEGGNTEAFF. The CDR3 DNA sequence: TGTGCCAGCAGCTTAGAAGGGGGGAACACTGAAGCTTTCTTT.

This clone appeared a few times. This chain uses TRBV7-2 with TRBJ1-3; the D is unclear. With 4 bases removed from V and 0 bases from J, the gap between germline ends came to 10 bases. The CDR3 runs to 15 residues. Germline V gene sequence: CDR1 SGHTA, CDR2 FQGNSA. In DNA, the CDR3 is TGTGCCAGCAGCTCCCCGGTGAGCTCTGGAAACACCATATATTTT. Translating it yields CASSSPVSSGNTIYF.

This clone was seen a handful of times. The V and J genes are TRBV11-2 and TRBJ2-1; D perhaps matches TRBD2 (6 bases). The CDR3 runs 15 residues. Germline loops: CDR1 SGHAT, CDR2 FQNNGV. Trimming removed 5 bases at V and 4 bases at J, with 15 bases between. The CDR3 DNA is TGTGCCAGCAGCGGCGGGACGGCTAGTTACAATGAGCAGTTCTTC. Amino acids: CASSGGTASYNEQFF.

The CDR3 region is CASSLRDIVTEAFF. CDR3 DNA sequence: TGTGCCAGCAGCTTAAGGGACATTGTGACTGAAGCTTTCTTT. This chain joins TRBV7-2 and TRBJ1-1, with D possibly TRBD1 on 6 matching bases. Germline V gene lookup returns CDR1 SGHTA and CDR2 FQGNSA. This CDR3 is built from 14 residues. V lost 2 bases and J lost 5, with 12 bases in between. Using reference TRBV7-2 and TRBJ1-1 for the parts outside the CDR3, the full variable domain is GAGVSQSPSNKVTEKGKDVELRCDPISGHTALYWYRQSLGQGLEFLIYFQGNSAPDKSGLPSDRFSAERTGGSVSTLTIQRTQQEDSAVYLCASSLRDIVTEAFFGQGTRLTVV.

This clone has just a few counts. CDR3 loop: CSVLLSGSRVQYF. CDR3 nucleotide sequence: TGCAGCGTTCTCCTTAGCGGGAGTCGCGTGCAGTACTTC. This chain links TRBV29-1 with TRBJ2-5, with 9 bases matching TRBD2. Germline-derived CDR1 and CDR2 are SQVTM and ANQGSEA. The J segment lost 11 bases and the V segment lost 5 bases, leaving 12 bases of the junction unmatched. The CDR3 spans 13 residues.

The chain joins TRBV7-9 to TRBJ2-1, with D perhaps TRBD1 (5 bases). The CDR3 has 15 amino acids. Trimming stripped 0 bases from V and 7 bases from J, with 13 bases between. Germline V gene lookup returns CDR1 SEHNR and CDR2 FQNEAQ (reference sequence). The CDR3 DNA reads TGTGCCAGCAGCTTAGCAAGGGGCTGGTTGAATGAGCAGTTCTTC. Encoded protein: CASSLARGWLNEQFF.

This clone was observed a few times. The chain links TRBV11-3 to TRBJ2-5; D is undetermined. Trimming took off 2 bases at V and 1 base at J, with 8 bases between the two ends. This CDR3 region has 14 residues. CDR1 and CDR2 (germline): SGHNT, YENEEA. DNA of the CDR3: TGTGCCAGCAGCTTAAGCGTGGTCCAAGAGACCCAGTACTTC. As protein: CASSLSVVQETQYF.

This chain links TRBV19 with TRBJ2-1; 13 nucleotides line up with TRBD2. The ends lost 10 bases at V and 9 bases at J; junction bases unmatched: 6. Germline V gene sequence: CDR1 LNHDA, CDR2 SQIVND (reference sequence). This CDR3 is 13 amino acids long. CDR3 amino acids: CATRLAGGGEQFF. Here the CDR3 DNA reads TGTGCCACCCGACTAGCGGGGGGTGGTGAGCAGTTCTTC.

This clone was seen more than once but under ten times. This same CDR3 is encoded by further DNA sequences in the sample. The chain uses TRBV18 and TRBJ2-5, with D hard to call. This CDR3 comprises 13 residues. Per the germline V gene, CDR1 is KGHSH and CDR2 is LQKENI. V lost 0 bases to trimming and J lost 4 bases, with 6 bases between them. CDR3 loop: CASSPPSTETQYF. The CDR3 coding sequence is TGTGCCAGCTCACCACCCTCAACAGAGACCCAGTACTTC.

This clone occurred a few times. The V gene is TRBV7-6, the J gene TRBJ1-2; TRBD1 aligns across 8 bases. CDR1 SGHVS and CDR2 FNYEAQ come from the germline V gene. CDR3 size: 14 residues. The V and J ends lost 5 bases and 5 bases, in that order; junction bases with no gene match: 7. The CDR3 loop is CASSPGQGGYGYTF. The CDR3 DNA reads TGTGCCAGCAGCCCCGGACAGGGAGGATATGGCTACACCTTC.

Notes on this clone: A single base separates this from a much larger clone, so it may be a read error. V gene TRBV9 combines with J gene TRBJ2-2; TRBD2 agrees at 7 bases. The CDR3 runs 14 residues. V shed 5 bases, J shed 0 bases, and the junction held 1 base outside the gene matches. The germline CDR1 and CDR2 sequences are SGDLS and YYNGEE. CDR3 residues: CASRGLPNTGELFF. DNA of the CDR3: TGTGCCAGCAGGGGACTACCGAACACCGGGGAGCTGTTTTTT. Looking up the rest from reference TRBV9 and TRBJ2-2 gives the full variable domain: DSGVTQTPKHLITATGQRVTLRCSPRSGDLSVYWYQQSLDQGLQFLIQYYNGEERAKGNILERFSAQQFPDLHSELNLSSLELGDSALYFCASRGLPNTGELFFGEGSRLTVL.

This chain connects TRBV10-3 to TRBJ2-3, with D unresolved. The CDR3 loop spans 13 amino acids. From germline, CDR1 is ENHRY and CDR2 SYGVKD. Trimming took 0 bases from V and 3 from J, leaving 4 bases between them. CDR3 sequence reads: CAISESVTDTQYF. CDR3 coding DNA: TGTGCCATCAGTGAGTCGGTGACAGATACGCAGTATTTT.

This clone occurred many times. The rearrangement uses TRBV2 and TRBJ2-1; the D gene is possibly TRBD1 (5 bases). Germline assignment: CDR1 SNHLY and CDR2 FYNNEI. CDR3 length: 14 amino acids. Trimming removed 8 bases from V and 3 bases from J, with 14 bases in between. CDR3 bases: TGTGCCAGCTTACCAGGGCGGAACTACAATGAGCAGTTCTTC. Amino acid sequence: CASLPGRNYNEQFF. Supplemented by reference TRBV2 and TRBJ2-1, the full variable domain reads EPEVTQTPSHQVTQMGQEVILRCVPISNHLYFYWYRQILGQKVEFLVSFYNNEISEKSEIFDDQFSVERPDGSNFTLKIRSTKLEDSAMYFCASLPGRNYNEQFFGPGTRLTVL.